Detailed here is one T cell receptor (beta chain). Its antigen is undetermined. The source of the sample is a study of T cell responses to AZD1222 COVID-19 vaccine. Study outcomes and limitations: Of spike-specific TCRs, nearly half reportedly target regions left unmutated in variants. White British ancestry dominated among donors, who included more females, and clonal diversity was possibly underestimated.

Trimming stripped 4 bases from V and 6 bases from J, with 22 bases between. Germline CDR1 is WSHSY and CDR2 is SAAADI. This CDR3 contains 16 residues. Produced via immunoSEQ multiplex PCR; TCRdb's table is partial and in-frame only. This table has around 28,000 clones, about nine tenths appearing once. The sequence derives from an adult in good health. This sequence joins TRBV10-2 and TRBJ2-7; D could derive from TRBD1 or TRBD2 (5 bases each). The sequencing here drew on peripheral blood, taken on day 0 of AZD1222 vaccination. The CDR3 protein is CASSAPRGLGMGEQYF. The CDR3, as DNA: TGCGCCAGCAGTGCCCCGAGGGGCTTGGGAATGGGCGAGCAGTACTTC.